Listed below are T cell receptor beta chains from one sample, sequenced in a study of T-cell reconstitution after alpha-beta-depleted transplantation in children. TCRdb re-called the PCR reads through MiXCR, storing one row per CDR3 protein. Of under 850,000 distinct CDR3 sequences in the sample, around 14% are singletons; the top ten hold 0.65% to 0.9%. The sample in question was PBMCs, obtained before TCRalphabeta/CD19-depleted stem cell transplant. Receptor source: a girl aged 2 to 9 with congenital amegakaryocytic thrombocytopenia, due to receive a stem cell transplant. Both conserved end residues are part of each CDR3. The D gene is left open where the match is weak. Size values are once, few and many counts, or a class for expanded clones, and some rows have none.

cdr3_length	v_call	j_call	clone_size	d_call	cdr3_nt	cdr3_aa
16	TRBV6-1	TRBJ1-3	many	-	TGTGCCAGCAGTCCGAGCCCCCGGGCGGGGGGAAACACCATATATTTT	CASSPSPRAGGNTIYF
15	TRBV6-1	TRBJ1-6	-	TRBD1	TGTGCCAGCAGTACCGGGACAGGAGTATCTTCACCCCTCCACTTT	CASSTGTGVSSPLHF
13	TRBV5-6	TRBJ2-1	many	TRBD1	TGTGCCAGCAGCCACGCCGGGACAGGGGTAATTTTCTTC	CASSHAGTGVIFF
14	TRBV5-1	TRBJ1-4	few	-	TGCGCCAGCAGATCCAACCCAACTAATGAAAAACTGTTTTTT	CASRSNPTNEKLFF
15	TRBV7-2	TRBJ1-2	few	TRBD1	TGTGCCAGCAGCTTTTCGACAGGGCCTAACTATGGCTACACCTTC	CASSFSTGPNYGYTF
13	TRBV10-2	TRBJ2-7	many	-	TGCGCCAGCAGTGGTCTAGGAACCTACGAGCAGTACTTC	CASSGLGTYEQYF
18	TRBV4-1	TRBJ2-6	-	-	TGCGCCAGCAGCCAAGGGGTCGGAGGATTCTCTGGGGCCAACGTCCTGACTTTC	CASSQGVGGFSGANVLTF
15	TRBV4-1	TRBJ2-7	few	-	TGCGCCAGCAGCCCCACCGGCCAGGGTGCCTACGAGCAGTACTTC	CASSPTGQGAYEQYF
13	TRBV19	TRBJ2-1	many	-	TGTGCCAGTAGTGACCGACATAATAATGAGCAGTTCTTC	CASSDRHNNEQFF
15	TRBV5-1	TRBJ2-3	many	-	TGCGCCAGCAGCTTTTTAGGGCCTCACACAGATACGCAGTATTTT	CASSFLGPHTDTQYF
15	TRBV5-1	TRBJ2-2	many	-	TGCGCCAGCAGCTTAGACGGACGCGGCACCGGGGAGCTGTTTTTT	CASSLDGRGTGELFF
19	TRBV5-6	TRBJ2-6	few	TRBD1	TGTGCCAGCAGCTCCACCCGGGACAGTGGATTCTCTGGGGCCAACGTCCTGACTTTC	CASSSTRDSGFSGANVLTF
12	TRBV3-1	TRBJ2-1	many	-	TGTGCCAGCAGCACCTTAGCGATTGAGCAGTTCTTC	CASSTLAIEQFF
12	TRBV30	TRBJ1-2	-	-	TGTGCCTGGAGTTTTAGGTGGTATGGCTACACCTTC	CAWSFRWYGYTF
12	TRBV12-3/TRBV12-4	TRBJ2-3	-	-	TGTGCCAGCAGTTTGTCCACTTATACGCAGTATTTT	CASSLSTYTQYF
13	TRBV7-9	TRBJ2-7	many	-	TGTGCCAGCGGCACGACTAGCTCCTACGAGCAGTACTTC	CASGTTSSYEQYF
16	TRBV7-9	TRBJ2-3	many	TRBD2	TGTGCCAGCAGCGCGATTCTAGCGGACCCCACAGATACGCAGTATTTT	CASSAILADPTDTQYF
15	TRBV3-1	TRBJ2-3	-	TRBD2	TGTGCCAGCAGCCACCGGGACTACCGCACAGATACGCAGTATTTT	CASSHRDYRTDTQYF
19	TRBV5-1	TRBJ2-1	-	TRBD2	TGCGCCAGCAGCTCCGCCGGGGCTAGCGGGAGGTCGAGGGTCAATGAGCAGTTCTTC	CASSSAGASGRSRVNEQFF
15	TRBV29-1	TRBJ2-5	many	TRBD2	TGCAGCGTAGACGGTATAGCGGGGTACCAAGAGACCCAGTACTTC	CSVDGIAGYQETQYF
12	TRBV20-1	TRBJ2-1	many	-	TGCAGTGCTATCTCACCGCTAAGGGAGCAGTTCTTC	CSAISPLREQFF
15	TRBV5-1	TRBJ2-7	many	-	TGCGCCAGCAGCGCTCGCGCACAGTCCTCCTACGAGCAGTACTTC	CASSARAQSSYEQYF
16	TRBV27	TRBJ2-7	few	TRBD2	TGTGCCAGCAGTTTACTTGCGGTGGGAGCGGGGGGCGAGCAGTACTTC	CASSLLAVGAGGEQYF
14	TRBV29-1	TRBJ1-2	-	TRBD1	TGCAGCGTTGACGGGGACAGGGGGGTCTATGGCTACACCTTC	CSVDGDRGVYGYTF
15	TRBV7-8	TRBJ2-1	few	-	TGTGCCAGCAGCTTAGAGTTGGGGGAGAGGCGGGAGCAGTTCTTC	CASSLELGERREQFF
14	TRBV12-3/TRBV12-4	TRBJ2-3	few	TRBD2	TGTGCCAGCAGTTTGGCGGGAGGGTCGAATACGCAGTATTTT	CASSLAGGSNTQYF
14	TRBV5-1	TRBJ2-1	many	TRBD2	TGCGCCAGCAGCTTGGGTCCTAGCGGGGATGAGCAGTTCTTC	CASSLGPSGDEQFF
11	TRBV6-6	TRBJ2-1	many	-	TGTGCCAGCAGCCCCCCCGGCAAACAGTTCTTC	CASSPPGKQFF
16	TRBV15	TRBJ2-7	-	-	TGTGCCACCAGCAGAGACGCTTCTAGTAGCACCTACGAGCAGTACTTC	CATSRDASSSTYEQYF
17	TRBV5-1	TRBJ2-3	few	-	TGCGCCAGCAGCTTGATTTGGGAGACAGGTGCGACAGATACGCAGTATTTT	CASSLIWETGATDTQYF
13	TRBV20-1	TRBJ2-5	many	-	TGCAGTGCTAGAGGACTAGATCAAGAGACCCAGTACTTC	CSARGLDQETQYF
15	TRBV28	TRBJ2-7	-	-	TGTGCCAGCAGTTTATCGTCTGGGCAAAAATACGAGCAGTACTTC	CASSLSSGQKYEQYF
14	TRBV20-1	TRBJ2-3	few	TRBD2	TGCAGTGCTAGAGAGGGACTAGCGGGTGATACGCAGTATTTT	CSAREGLAGDTQYF
13	TRBV5-1	TRBJ2-7	few	-	TGCGCCAGCAGCATGACAGGATCTGGCGAGCAGTACTTC	CASSMTGSGEQYF
13	TRBV10-3	TRBJ2-1	many	-	TGTGCCACCCGACCGGGTTCCTACAATGAGCAGTTCTTC	CATRPGSYNEQFF
16	TRBV5-1	TRBJ2-1	many	-	TGCGCCAGCAGCTTTCGAAGCGGAAGCTCCTACAATGAGCAGTTCTTC	CASSFRSGSSYNEQFF
13	TRBV7-6	TRBJ1-1	-	-	TGTGCCAGCAGCCCTCACCTGAACACTGAAGCTTTCTTT	CASSPHLNTEAFF
17	TRBV15	TRBJ2-7	few	-	TGTGCCACCAGCAGAGTACCTGGAGGTCGGAGCTCCTACGAGCAGTACTTC	CATSRVPGGRSSYEQYF
13	TRBV20-1	TRBJ2-1	few	-	TGCAGTGCTAGTTGGACTTCTGTCAATGAGCAGTTCTTC	CSASWTSVNEQFF
17	TRBV7-6	TRBJ2-3	few	-	TGTGCCAGCAGCTGGGCGCCTGCGGGTTCTAGCACAGATACGCAGTATTTT	CASSWAPAGSSTDTQYF
14	TRBV20-1	TRBJ2-1	many	TRBD2	TGCAGTGCTAGATCAGCGGGAGGGCTCGGTGAGCAGTTCTTC	CSARSAGGLGEQFF
16	TRBV18	TRBJ2-1	few	TRBD1	TGTGCCAGCTCCGACGACAGGGGTAGCGGAGCCGATGAGCAGTTCTTC	CASSDDRGSGADEQFF
13	TRBV24-1	TRBJ2-1	many	-	TGTGCCACAAGGGATACCTCCCAGCGCGAGCAGTTCTTC	CATRDTSQREQFF
11	TRBV7-2	TRBJ2-1	many	-	TGTGCCAGCAGCTACTTGGATGAGCAGTTCTTC	CASSYLDEQFF
13	TRBV7-9	TRBJ1-2	many	-	TGTGCCAGCAGCTTAGACAGATCCTATGGCTACACCTTC	CASSLDRSYGYTF
15	TRBV20-1	TRBJ2-1	many	-	TGCAGTGCGGAGGACGGCGGGTTCTCCTACAATGAGCAGTTCTTC	CSAEDGGFSYNEQFF
15	TRBV7-8	TRBJ2-3	few	-	TGTGCCAGCAGCTTAGCGGGGGAGAGGACAGATACGCAGTATTTT	CASSLAGERTDTQYF
13	TRBV5-1	TRBJ2-7	many	-	TGCGCCAGCAGCTTGAGGCCGGAGGTAGAGCAGTACTTC	CASSLRPEVEQYF
12	TRBV7-8	TRBJ2-1	-	-	TGTGCCAGCAGCTCGGGAGCGGAGGAGCAGTTCTTC	CASSSGAEEQFF
14	TRBV7-9	TRBJ2-3	-	-	TGTGCCAGCAGCATAGTCACTGGCACAGATACGCAGTATTTT	CASSIVTGTDTQYF
15	TRBV19	TRBJ2-1	-	TRBD2	TGTGCCAGTAGTATAGGTAGCGGGCTCGTCAATGAGCAGTTCTTC	CASSIGSGLVNEQFF
16	TRBV6-1	TRBJ2-2	many	TRBD1	TGTGCCAGCAGCATGGGACAGGGACTCAACACCGGGGAGCTGTTTTTT	CASSMGQGLNTGELFF